This TCR beta chain was sequenced for a study of cytomegalovirus exposure and HLA in healthy donors. Study information: Unique TCRs numbering roughly 85 million, obtained from HLA-typed donors, made up an early data release. The Caucasian-associated ancestry cluster contained 65% to 85% of the approximately 420 genotyped donors. General study results and limits: Productive rates of about 90% or about 30% were seen for most TCR beta V segments in an earlier analysis. Trimming of TCR beta V- and J-genes showed a link, identified in a later analysis, to a missense DCLRE1C variant.

The PCR ran on 60 Vbeta and 13 Jbeta primers. Produced via immunoSEQ multiplex PCR; TCRdb's table is partial and in-frame only. The sample comprises about 84,000 clones, 55% to 65% of which are singletons, and over 12% rests with the top ten. The sample holds a few counts of this clone. Its antigen is not identified. With 5 bases removed from V and 4 bases from J, the gap between germline ends came to 8 bases. Germline V lookup: CDR1 SNHLY, CDR2 FYNNEI. The CDR3 sequence is 13 residues long. The chain has TRBV2 and TRBJ2-2; D remains ambiguous. This clonotype originated in a woman in her thirties or forties in good health and CMV-seropositive. Sequencing was done on a sample of PBMCs. CDR3 sequence reads: CASSFTPTGELFF. In DNA form, the CDR3 reads TGTGCCAGCAGTTTTACACCCACCGGGGAGCTGTTTTTT.